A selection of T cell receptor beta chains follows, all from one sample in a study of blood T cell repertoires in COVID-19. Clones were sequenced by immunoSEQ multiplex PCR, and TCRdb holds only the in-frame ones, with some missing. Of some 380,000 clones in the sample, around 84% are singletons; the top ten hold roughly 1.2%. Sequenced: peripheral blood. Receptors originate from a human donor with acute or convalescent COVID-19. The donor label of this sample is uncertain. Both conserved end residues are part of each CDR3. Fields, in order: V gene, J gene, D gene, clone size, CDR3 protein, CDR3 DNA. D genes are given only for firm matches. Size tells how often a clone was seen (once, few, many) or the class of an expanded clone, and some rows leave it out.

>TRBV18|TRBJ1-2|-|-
CASSPGAGPYGYTF
TGTGCCAGCTCACCAGGGGCAGGACCCTATGGCTACACCTTC
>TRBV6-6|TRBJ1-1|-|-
CATEGLLNTEAFF
TGTGCCACCGAAGGACTTTTGAACACTGAAGCTTTCTTT
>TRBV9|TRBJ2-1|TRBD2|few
CASTRGLAGGAGKNEQFF
TGTGCCAGCACTCGAGGGCTAGCGGGAGGGGCCGGTAAGAATGAGCAGTTCTTC
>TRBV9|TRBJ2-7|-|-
CASSPDPTGSYEQYF
TGTGCCAGCAGCCCAGACCCGACAGGTTCTTACGAGCAGTACTTC
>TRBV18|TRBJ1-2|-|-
CASSPLGDSNYGYTF
TGTGCCAGCTCACCACTTGGAGACAGCAACTATGGCTACACCTTC
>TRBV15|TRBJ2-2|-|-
CATSRQGTTGELFF
TGTGCCACCAGCAGACAGGGGACCACCGGGGAGCTGTTTTTT
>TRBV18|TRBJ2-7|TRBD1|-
CASSAWNGQEYEQYF
TGTGCCAGCTCAGCCTGGAACGGACAGGAGTACGAGCAGTACTTC
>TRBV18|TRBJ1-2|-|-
CASSESGFYGYTF
TGTGCCAGCTCAGAATCAGGATTCTATGGCTACACCTTC
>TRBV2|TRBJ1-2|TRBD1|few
CASTPGTGYYGYTF
TGTGCCAGCACCCCCGGGACAGGCTACTATGGCTACACCTTC
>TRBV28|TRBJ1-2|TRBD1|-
CAIKTGGSAWGDGYTF
TGTGCCATCAAAACAGGGGGCTCAGCTTGGGGAGATGGCTACACCTTC
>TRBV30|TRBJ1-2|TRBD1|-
CASAPGTGHGYTF
TGTGCCTCGGCCCCTGGGACAGGGCACGGCTACACCTTC
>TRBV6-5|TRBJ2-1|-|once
CASSGGWNEQFF
TGTGCCAGCAGCGGAGGGTGGAATGAGCAGTTCTTC
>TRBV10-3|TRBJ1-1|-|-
CAISGGPDSRAEAFF
TGTGCCATCAGTGGGGGGCCGGATTCGAGGGCTGAAGCTTTCTTT
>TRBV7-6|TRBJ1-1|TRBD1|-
CASSLGHGGQGNEAFF
TGTGCCAGCAGCTTAGGACATGGGGGACAGGGGAATGAAGCTTTCTTT
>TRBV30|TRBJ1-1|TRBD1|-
CAWCLTGGWTEAFF
TGTGCCTGGTGTCTTACAGGGGGCTGGACTGAAGCTTTCTTT
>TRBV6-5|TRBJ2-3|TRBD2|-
CAGRPGTSGTDTQYF
TGTGCCGGACGACCTGGGACTAGCGGGACAGATACGCAGTATTTT
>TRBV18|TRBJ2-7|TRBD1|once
CASSGTEAPYEQYF
TGTGCCAGCTCTGGGACAGAGGCCCCCTACGAGCAGTACTTC
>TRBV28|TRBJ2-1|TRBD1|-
CASRARGQGEYNEQFF
TGTGCCAGCCGTGCCCGGGGACAGGGGGAATACAATGAGCAGTTCTTC
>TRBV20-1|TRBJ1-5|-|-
CSASWGGNQPQHF
TGCAGTGCTAGTTGGGGGGGCAATCAGCCCCAGCATTTT
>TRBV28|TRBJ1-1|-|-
CASRYTGNTEAFF
TGTGCCAGCAGATATACAGGGAACACTGAAGCTTTCTTT
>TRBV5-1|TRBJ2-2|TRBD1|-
CASRPLDRANTGELFF
TGCGCCAGCAGACCCCTCGACAGGGCGAACACCGGGGAGCTGTTTTTT
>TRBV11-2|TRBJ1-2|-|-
CASSFGRGPNYGYTF
TGTGCCAGCAGTTTCGGGAGGGGACCTAACTATGGCTACACCTTC
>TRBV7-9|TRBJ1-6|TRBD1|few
CASSLAGGDRGSNSPLHF
TGTGCCAGCAGCTTAGCTGGAGGGGACAGGGGGTCTAATTCACCCCTCCACTTT
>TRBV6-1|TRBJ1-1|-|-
CASSERKVGNTEAFF
TGTGCCAGCAGTGAGCGTAAAGTGGGCAACACTGAAGCTTTCTTT
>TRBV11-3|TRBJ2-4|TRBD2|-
CASSKGTSRGSNIQYF
TGTGCCAGCAGCAAGGGGACTAGCCGGGGGTCCAACATTCAGTACTTC
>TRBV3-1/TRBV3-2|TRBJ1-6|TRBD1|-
CASSHSTGVGSPLHF
TGTGCCAGCAGCCACTCGACAGGGGTGGGTTCACCCCTCCACTTT
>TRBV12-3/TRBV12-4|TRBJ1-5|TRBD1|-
CASRRQGNQPQHF
TGTGCCAGCAGGAGACAGGGGAATCAGCCCCAGCATTTT
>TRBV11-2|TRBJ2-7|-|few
CASSLESEQYF
TGTGCCAGCAGCTTAGAGAGCGAGCAGTACTTC
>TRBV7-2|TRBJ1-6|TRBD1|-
CASSFRAGGNSPLHF
TGTGCCAGCAGCTTCAGGGCAGGGGGTAATTCACCCCTCCACTTT
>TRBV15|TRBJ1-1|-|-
CATSTGTSREYEAFF
TGTGCCACCAGCACGGGGACTTCCCGAGAGTATGAAGCTTTCTTT
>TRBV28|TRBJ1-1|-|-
CASSVPHGNTEAFF
TGTGCCAGCAGTGTTCCACATGGGAACACTGAAGCTTTCTTT
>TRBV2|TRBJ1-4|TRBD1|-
CASSPFRTGGYKLFF
TGTGCCAGCAGTCCCTTCCGGACAGGGGGCTATAAACTGTTTTTT
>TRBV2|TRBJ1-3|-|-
CASSLGARGTGNTIYF
TGTGCCAGCAGTCTGGGGGCCCGGGGCACTGGAAACACCATATATTTT
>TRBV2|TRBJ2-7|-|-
CASSPLTGSEQYF
TGTGCCAGCAGCCCCCTAACAGGAAGCGAGCAGTACTTC
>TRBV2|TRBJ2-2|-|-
CASSPTTVSNTGELFF
TGTGCCAGCAGCCCCACGACAGTTTCGAACACCGGGGAGCTGTTTTTT
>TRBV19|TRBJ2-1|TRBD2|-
CASTSPGGTSVYNEQFF
TGTGCCAGTACCTCCCCCGGGGGAACTAGCGTTTACAATGAGCAGTTCTTC
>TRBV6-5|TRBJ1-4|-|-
CASSRGVANEKLFF
TGTGCCAGCTCCCGGGGGGTAGCTAATGAAAAACTGTTTTTT
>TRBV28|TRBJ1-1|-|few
CASTPGGGGTEAFF
TGTGCCAGCACCCCGGGTGGCGGGGGCACTGAAGCTTTCTTT
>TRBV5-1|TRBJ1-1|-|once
CASSPGSGYTEAFF
TGCGCCAGCAGCCCGGGTTCGGGGTACACTGAAGCTTTCTTT
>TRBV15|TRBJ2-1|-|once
CATSSEEGGLPYYNEQFF
TGTGCCACCAGCAGCGAGGAAGGGGGACTACCCTACTACAATGAGCAGTTCTTC
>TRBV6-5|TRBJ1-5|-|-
CASSYFSYSNQPQHF
TGTGCCAGCAGTTACTTCAGTTATAGCAATCAGCCCCAGCATTTT
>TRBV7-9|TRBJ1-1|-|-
CASSPTRGEAFF
TGTGCCAGCAGCCCGACCAGAGGTGAAGCTTTCTTT
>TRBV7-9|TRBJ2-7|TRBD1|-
CASSRTGSSYEQYF
TGTGCCAGCAGCCGGACAGGGAGCTCCTACGAGCAGTACTTC
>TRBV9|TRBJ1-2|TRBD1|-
CASSPRPQGDGYTF
TGTGCCAGCAGCCCCCGGCCCCAGGGGGATGGCTACACCTTC
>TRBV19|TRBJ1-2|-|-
CASFTLNYGYTF
TGTGCCAGCTTCACACTAAACTATGGCTACACCTTC
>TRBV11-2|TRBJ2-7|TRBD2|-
CASSFSGYGFEQYF
TGTGCCAGCAGCTTTAGCGGGTATGGTTTCGAGCAGTACTTC
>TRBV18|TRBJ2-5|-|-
CASSPPGPREGLRTQYF
TGTGCCAGCTCACCACCGGGCCCGAGGGAAGGTCTAAGGACCCAGTACTTC
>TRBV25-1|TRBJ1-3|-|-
CASSPRATGNTIYF
TGTGCCAGCAGTCCCAGGGCGACTGGAAACACCATATATTTT
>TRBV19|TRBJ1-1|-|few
CASSRPGGYTEAFF
TGTGCCAGTAGTAGGCCTGGAGGGTACACTGAAGCTTTCTTT